A single sample gave rise to the 17 T cell receptor beta chains below, sequenced in a study of early T cells in non-severe SARS-CoV-2 infection. TCRdb itself ran the 5' RACE reads through MiXCR, one entry per CDR3 protein. Of 56,000 or so distinct CDR3 sequences listed, 8% to 11% were seen once; the top ten hold 6.5%. Sequencing was done on a sample of whole blood. The receptors stem from an adult who was a healthcare worker with PCR-confirmed SARS-CoV-2 infection or an uninfected control (not recorded which).

This clonotype was seen ten or more times. The rearrangement joins TRBV18 to TRBJ1-6, with 8 bases lining up with TRBD1. Unmatched junction bases numbered 10, after V lost 6 bases and J lost 9 bases. From germline, CDR1 is KGHSH and CDR2 LQKENI. This CDR3 region has 15 residues. The CDR3 spells CASSSGQAGFSPLHF. The DNA for the CDR3 is TGTGCCAGCTCGTCGGGACAGGCTGGGTTTTCACCCCTCCACTTT.

Only a few counts were recorded for this clonotype. This chain joins TRBV29-1 and TRBJ1-1, with D unclear. Trimming took 2 bases from V and 13 from J, leaving 20 bases between them. Germline CDR1 reads SQVTM; CDR2 reads ANQGSEA. The CDR3 extends over 13 amino acids. In DNA form, the CDR3 reads TGCAGCGTTGAAACTATGGACCGACCGTCAAATTTCTTT. It encodes CSVETMDRPSNFF.

This clonotype was seen ten or more times. The chain links TRBV14 to TRBJ2-7; 11 bases agree with TRBD2. The CDR3 covers 13 residues. J gave up 10 bases and V 2 bases, and 4 bases lay outside the gene matches. In germline, CDR1 is SGHDN, CDR2 FVKESK. The CDR3 nucleotides are TGTGCCAGCAGCCAACTAGCGGGAGGCTTCCAGTACTTC. Encoded protein: CASSQLAGGFQYF.

In this sample, this clonotype turned up many times. The chain employs TRBV5-1 and TRBJ2-3; the D is unclear. The CDR3 is made up of 15 amino acids. Germline V gene data show CDR1 as SGHRS and CDR2 as YFSETQ. Trimming left V 2 bases short and J 4 bases short, with 14 bases between. The CDR3 DNA is TGCGCCAGCAGCTTCGCGGTCACCGGCGCAGATACGCAGTATTTT. This gives the protein CASSFAVTGADTQYF. The full variable domain, rest sourced from reference TRBV5-1 and TRBJ2-3, is KAGVTQTPRYLIKTRGQQVTLSCSPISGHRSVSWYQQTPGQGLQFLFEYFSETQRNKGNFPGRFSGRQFSNSRSEMNVSTLELGDSALYLCASSFAVTGADTQYFGPGTRLTVL.

There are a few counts of this clonotype. This chain uses TRBV5-4 with TRBJ2-1; D possibly corresponds to TRBD1 (6 bases). V was shortened by 4 bases and J by 6 bases, with 17 bases between the two germline ends. The germline gives CDR1 SGHNT, CDR2 YYREEE (reference sequence). This CDR3 contains 15 residues. CDR3 sequence: CASSPRTVISNEQFF. Here the CDR3 DNA reads TGTGCCAGCAGCCCGCGGACAGTTATTAGCAATGAGCAGTTCTTC.

This clonotype has only a few counts. The chain joins TRBV29-1 to TRBJ2-2; D not certain. CDR3 length: 13 amino acids. Per the germline V gene, CDR1 is SQVTM and CDR2 is ANQGSEA. V was trimmed by 6 bases and J by 6 bases, leaving 14 bases between them. The CDR3 coding sequence is TGCAGCGTCGACCTCCGCAGGCCCGGGGAGCTGTTTTTT. Translated: CSVDLRRPGELFF.

Concerning this clonotype itself: Sequence at one end of the junction differs from germline and may be a read error. The chain has TRBV20-1 and TRBJ2-7; TRBD1 aligns across 9 bases. The length of the CDR3 is 15 residues. Germline lookup yields CDR1 DFQATT and CDR2 SNEGSKA (reference sequence). The CDR3 region has the DNA TGCAGTGCTAGATTCCCCCGACAGGGGGGCTACGCGCAGTACTTC. It yields the protein CSARFPRQGGYAQYF.

At least ten counts were recorded for this clonotype. The CDR3 nucleotides read TGTGCCAGCAGCCCGGCCAGAAGGAACACTGAAGCTTTCTTT. It yields the protein CASSPARRNTEAFF. The rearrangement uses TRBV7-2 and TRBJ1-1; D not resolved. This CDR3 is built from 14 residues. V lost 5 bases, J lost 1 base, and 11 bases lay in between. The germline gives CDR1 SGHTA, CDR2 FQGNSA.

This clonotype was detected only once. This rearrangement joins TRBV29-1 to TRBJ2-5; D is uncertain. Trimming shortened V by 2 bases and J by 5 bases, and 6 bases separated the two germline ends. Germline lookup yields CDR1 SQVTM and CDR2 ANQGSEA. The CDR3 consists of 11 residues. The DNA of the CDR3 is TGCAGCGTTGAACACGGGGAGACCCAGTACTTC. This sequence encodes CSVEHGETQYF.

About this clonotype itself: A much more abundant neighbour one base away suggests this may be a read error. This chain uses TRBV11-2 with TRBJ2-4, with TRBD2 matching 7 bases. The CDR3 extends over 16 amino acids. V was pared by 4 bases and J by 5 bases, with 11 bases of the junction left unmatched. Per the germline V gene, CDR1 is SGHAT and CDR2 is FQNNGV. CDR3 region: CASSSLKWAGENIQYF. The CDR3 nucleotides read TGTGCCAGCAGCTCCCTAAAGTGGGCGGGGGAAAACATTCAGTACTTC.

Ten or more counts support this clonotype. The rearrangement joins TRBV5-1 to TRBJ1-2, with D hard to call. The CDR3 totals 14 residues. V shed 0 bases and J shed 6 bases, with 12 bases lying between them. From germline, CDR1 is SGHRS and CDR2 YFSETQ. This chain's CDR3 is CASSLAAGMDGYTF. The CDR3 DNA reads TGCGCCAGCAGCTTGGCGGCGGGAATGGATGGCTACACCTTC.

There are a few counts of this clonotype. The CDR3 loop reads CASSGRDRALSGTTGELFF. The CDR3 coding sequence is TGTGCCAGCAGTGGCCGGGACAGGGCCCTCTCGGGGACTACCGGGGAGCTGTTTTTT. The chain is built from TRBV27 and TRBJ2-2; TRBD1 matches at 9 bases. The CDR3 runs to 19 residues. After removal of 5 bases from V and 5 bases from J, the junction contained 18 bases not matched to a gene. Looked up from germline, CDR1 is MNHEY and CDR2 is SMNVEV (reference sequence).

This clonotype was picked up a small number of times. The chain carries TRBV7-9 and TRBJ2-3; no definite D call. Germline loops: CDR1 SEHNR, CDR2 FQNEAQ (reference sequence). CDR3 length: 12 residues. V was shortened by 4 bases and J by 6 bases, with 8 bases between the two germline ends. The CDR3 sequence: CASSSAPDTQYF. As DNA, the CDR3 is TGTGCCAGCAGCTCAGCCCCCGATACGCAGTATTTT.

This chain connects TRBV7-2 to TRBJ2-7; D remains unclear. Germline V gene lookup returns CDR1 SGHTA and CDR2 FQGNSA. The CDR3 consists of 14 residues. V lost 1 base and J 2 bases, leaving 9 bases between the germline ends. Here the CDR3 reads CASSLGAGAYEQYF. In DNA form, the CDR3 reads TGTGCCAGCAGCTTAGGGGCAGGAGCCTACGAGCAGTACTTC. The complete variable domain, with remaining parts taken from reference TRBV7-2 and TRBJ2-7, reads GAGVSQSPSNKVTEKGKDVELRCDPISGHTALYWYRQSLGQGLEFLIYFQGNSAPDKSGLPSDRFSAERTGGSVSTLTIQRTQQEDSAVYLCASSLGAGAYEQYFGPGTRLTVT.

This clonotype has at least ten counts. The CDR3 loop reads CASSQGGTGGEQYF. In nucleotides, the CDR3 is TGTGCCAGCAGCCAAGGGGGGACAGGGGGCGAGCAGTACTTC. This rearrangement joins TRBV14 to TRBJ2-7; 11 nucleotides match TRBD1. CDR3 length equals 14 residues. J was trimmed by 6 bases and V by 1 base; bases with no gene match: 2. Germline V CDR1 and CDR2: SGHDN, FVKESK.

This clonotype has a count of ten or more. This CDR3 reads CASSVGTGGIGELFF. Here the CDR3 DNA reads TGTGCCAGCAGCGTAGGGACAGGGGGCATCGGGGAGCTGTTTTTT. The V call is TRBV7-8, the J call TRBJ2-2, with 12 bases lining up with TRBD1. V dropped 5 bases and J dropped 7; count of bases not matched to a gene: 5. Germline V lookup: CDR1 SGHVS, CDR2 FQNEAQ. This CDR3 has 15 amino acids.

This clonotype showed up many times. This CDR3 is missing its conserved last phenylalanine or tryptophan, likely due to a read error. The V and J genes are TRBV5-1 and TRBJ2-2, with 11 bases aligning to TRBD1. J gave up 5 bases and V 4 bases, and 7 bases lay outside the gene matches. Germline V gene lookup returns CDR1 SGHRS and CDR2 YFSETQ. This CDR3 contains 16 residues. The CDR3 DNA reads TGCGCCAGCAGCCCCCAGGACAGGGGGCGGACCGGGGAGCTGTTTTCT. Its protein product is CASSPQDRGRTGELFS.